Below are 27 T cell receptor beta chains sequenced from a single sample in a study of CD8 T cells in ankylosing spondylitis. Each CDR3 protein is one row after TCRdb ran MiXCR on the 5' RACE reads. The repertoire has about 300,000 distinct CDR3 sequences, more than 20% of them found once; the top ten carry about 3.5%. The sequenced material came from blood, either unsorted or a sorted T cell fraction (not recorded which). The receptors come from a female donor with ankylosing spondylitis or in good health (not recorded which).

V and J are TRBV29-1 and TRBJ2-3, with 12 bases matching TRBD1. The CDR3 is 14 residues long. With 3 bases clipped from V and 8 bases from J, the junction kept 6 bases outside the gene matches. CDR1 and CDR2 from the germline V gene are SQVTM and ANQGSEA. The CDR3 nucleotides read TGCAGCGTTGAGAGGGACAGGGGGCAGGGTACGCAGTATTTT. Its protein is CSVERDRGQGTQYF.

This clonotype has just a few counts. This rearrangement joins TRBV20-1 to TRBJ2-1, with D tentatively TRBD1 (6 bases). In germline, CDR1 is DFQATT, CDR2 SNEGSKA (reference sequence). The length of the CDR3 is 14 residues. Trimming stripped 0 bases from V and 5 bases from J, with 11 bases between. This chain's CDR3 is CSARDQRGNNEQFF. The DNA of the CDR3 is TGCAGTGCTAGAGATCAAAGGGGGAACAATGAGCAGTTCTTC.

This clonotype was detected once. The chain carries TRBV11-2 and TRBJ2-3; weak D call: TRBD1 (6 bases). V was shortened by 7 bases and J by 10 bases, with 15 bases between the two germline ends. The CDR3 covers 12 residues. The germline CDR1 and CDR2 sequences are SGHAT and FQNNGV. CDR3 sequence: CASTPPEGAQYF. The CDR3, as DNA: TGTGCCAGCACGCCCCCTGAGGGGGCGCAGTATTTT.

This clonotype was observed a few times. This chain joins TRBV25-1 and TRBJ1-2, with D perhaps TRBD1 (5 bases). Per the germline V gene, CDR1 is MGHDK and CDR2 is SYGVNS. The V end lost 3 bases, the J end lost 5 bases, and 19 bases lay between the germline ends. CDR3 length equals 16 residues. CDR3 sequence reads: CASSDPGVFAGYGYTF. CDR3 coding DNA: TGTGCCAGCAGTGATCCCGGCGTATTCGCAGGGTATGGCTACACCTTC.

This clonotype occurred once. The chain combines TRBV7-2 with TRBJ1-4, with 8 bases matching TRBD1. The V gene end was trimmed by 5 bases and the J gene end by 11 bases; junction bases not matched to a gene: 13. Germline V lookup: CDR1 SGHTA, CDR2 FQGNSA. The CDR3 is 15 amino acids. CDR3 in amino acids: CASSPPGQGVWKLFF. The DNA for the CDR3 is TGTGCCAGCAGCCCACCAGGACAGGGAGTTTGGAAACTGTTTTTT.

This sequence joins TRBV6-1 and TRBJ2-1; D not certain. This CDR3 is 12 amino acids long. V was trimmed by 7 bases and J by 8 bases, leaving 12 bases between them. Germline assignment: CDR1 MNHNS and CDR2 SASEGT. The CDR3: CASKGLFDEQFF. In DNA, the CDR3 is TGTGCCAGCAAGGGTCTCTTCGATGAGCAGTTCTTC.

The genes are TRBV4-3 and TRBJ2-2, with D uncertain. Germline CDR1 LGHNA, CDR2 YSLEER. The V end was cut by 1 base, the J end by 8 bases, with 8 bases between. The CDR3 spans 13 residues. The CDR3 coding sequence is TGCGCCAGCAGCCAAGTGGTGGGTGGGGAGCTGTTTTTT. This sequence encodes CASSQVVGGELFF.

This sequence joins TRBV19 and TRBJ2-1; 8 positions agree with TRBD2. V was clipped by 3 bases and J by 7 bases; unmatched bases: 8. The germline V gene has CDR1 LNHDA and CDR2 SQIVND (reference sequence). The CDR3 consists of 15 residues. CDR3 sequence (DNA): TGTGCCAGTAGTATCAGCGGGAGAGTGGGGAATGAGCAGTTCTTC. It yields the protein CASSISGRVGNEQFF. Filled out from reference TRBV19 and TRBJ2-1, the complete variable domain reads DGGITQSPKYLFRKEGQNVTLSCEQNLNHDAMYWYRQDPGQGLRLIYYSQIVNDFQKGDIAEGYSVSREKKESFPLTVTSAQKNPTAFYLCASSISGRVGNEQFFGPGTRLTVL.

The V gene is TRBV2, the J gene TRBJ1-5, with no clear D. Between the trimmed V and J ends, which lost 3 bases and 10 bases, there was a span of 13 bases. This CDR3 contains 13 residues. The germline V gene encodes CDR1 SNHLY and CDR2 FYNNEI. CDR3 coding DNA: TGTGCCAGCAGTGATCAAGAGGTTCAACCCCAGCATTTT. It specifies CASSDQEVQPQHF.

The rearrangement uses TRBV9 and TRBJ2-5, with 7 bases matching TRBD2. The length of the CDR3 is 17 residues. CDR1 and CDR2 (germline): SGDLS, YYNGEE. The trim removed 0 bases at V and 2 bases at J, leaving 10 bases unmatched. CDR3 in amino acids: CASSVDPGGSLQETQYF. The CDR3 coding sequence is TGTGCCAGCAGCGTAGATCCGGGAGGTTCGTTACAAGAGACCCAGTACTTC.

The chain couples TRBV20-1 to TRBJ1-1, with a tentative D call TRBD1 (5 bases). CDR1 and CDR2 (germline): DFQATT, SNEGSKA (reference sequence). The CDR3 is 14 residues long. Trimming took 4 bases from V and 2 from J, leaving 14 bases between them. The CDR3 loop is CSATSGVSNTEAFF. CDR3 DNA sequence: TGCAGTGCTACCTCGGGGGTTTCCAACACTGAAGCTTTCTTT.

This clonotype was detected only a few times. The chain links TRBV20-1 to TRBJ2-7, with D possibly matching TRBD2 (5 bases). CDR3 length: 13 residues. Germline CDR1 is DFQATT and CDR2 is SNEGSKA (reference sequence). The CDR3 DNA follows: TGCAGCGCACCCCGTGGACTCCTCCTGGAGCAGTACTTC. Translating it yields CSAPRGLLLEQYF.

The genes are TRBV6-2 or TRBV6-3 and TRBJ2-7, with TRBD1 identical over 8 bases. Germline V gives CDR1 MNHEY, CDR2 SVGEGT. This CDR3 is built from 14 residues. V lost 7 bases to trimming and J lost 3 bases; unmatched junction nucleotides: 8. CDR3 region: CASKIRDRSYEQYF. The CDR3 coding sequence is TGTGCCAGCAAAATCCGGGACAGGAGCTACGAGCAGTACTTC.

The J gene is TRBJ2-1, the V gene TRBV5-6; weak D call: TRBD2 (6 bases). The V end lost 4 bases, the J end lost 1 base, and 21 bases lay between the germline ends. The germline V gene encodes CDR1 SGHDT and CDR2 YYEEEE. The CDR3 runs 18 residues. CDR3 nucleotide sequence: TGTGCCAGCAGCCGCGAGCGGGCGCTTATTCGGTCCTACAATGAGCAGTTCTTC. Its protein is CASSRERALIRSYNEQFF.

This clonotype was picked up a small number of times. V and J are TRBV7-9 and TRBJ2-1; 9 bases align to TRBD2. CDR3 size: 16 residues. The V segment lost 4 bases and the J segment 3 bases; nucleotides outside the gene matches: 7. CDR1 is SEHNR, CDR2 FQNEAQ, per germline (reference sequence). CDR3 residues: CASSSIAGDHYNEQFF. The CDR3 coding sequence is TGTGCCAGCAGCTCGATAGCGGGGGACCACTACAATGAGCAGTTCTTC.

J is TRBJ2-7 and V is TRBV27, with 12 bases that match TRBD2. This CDR3 is built from 13 residues. Germline V CDR1 and CDR2: MNHEY, SMNVEV (reference sequence). After removal of 5 bases from V and 7 bases from J, the junction contained 3 bases not matched to a gene. In DNA, the CDR3 is TGTGCCAGCAGTCTAGCGGGAGGGCGAGAGCAGTACTTC. Protein sequence: CASSLAGGREQYF.

This clonotype came up a few times. The chain combines TRBV9 with TRBJ2-6, with unresolved D. Germline-derived CDR1 and CDR2 are SGDLS and YYNGEE. The germline V and J ends were trimmed by 3 bases and 0 bases, with 4 bases remaining between them. This CDR3 spans 14 amino acids. DNA for the CDR3: TGTGCCAGCAGCGAGTTCTCTGGGGCCAACGTCCTGACTTTC. This gives the protein CASSEFSGANVLTF.

The J gene is TRBJ2-5, the V gene TRBV9; D call uncertain. CDR1 and CDR2 from the germline V gene are SGDLS and YYNGEE. Trimming removed 2 bases at V and 0 bases at J, with 2 bases between. The CDR3 is made up of 12 amino acids. CDR3 in amino acids: CASSVDQETQYF. For the CDR3, the DNA is TGTGCCAGCAGCGTTGACCAAGAGACCCAGTACTTC. Variable domain in full (rest from reference TRBV9 and TRBJ2-5): DSGVTQTPKHLITATGQRVTLRCSPRSGDLSVYWYQQSLDQGLQFLIQYYNGEERAKGNILERFSAQQFPDLHSELNLSSLELGDSALYFCASSVDQETQYFGPGTRLLVL.

The J gene is TRBJ2-7, the V gene TRBV5-1; tentative D call: TRBD2 (6 bases). The V gene lost 4 bases and the J gene lost 1 base, with 12 bases spanning the gap. The CDR3 loop spans 14 amino acids. Germline lookup yields CDR1 SGHRS and CDR2 YFSETQ. CDR3 nucleotides: TGCGCCAGCAGCCCGGGACTGTCATCCTACGAGCAGTACTTC. Its protein is CASSPGLSSYEQYF.

The chain recombines TRBV5-1 with TRBJ2-1; D gene unclear. This CDR3 region has 15 residues. The germline gives CDR1 SGHRS, CDR2 YFSETQ. The V gene lost 2 bases and the J gene lost 5 bases, with 14 bases spanning the gap. CDR3 DNA: TGCGCCAGCAGCTTCGACCATTACCGCCACAATGAGCAGTTCTTC. Protein product: CASSFDHYRHNEQFF. Using reference TRBV5-1 and TRBJ2-1 for the parts outside the CDR3, the full variable domain is KAGVTQTPRYLIKTRGQQVTLSCSPISGHRSVSWYQQTPGQGLQFLFEYFSETQRNKGNFPGRFSGRQFSNSRSEMNVSTLELGDSALYLCASSFDHYRHNEQFFGPGTRLTVL.

This chain uses TRBV15 with TRBJ2-1; a possible D gene is TRBD2 (5 bases). The CDR3 sequence is 16 residues long. Trimming cost V 1 base and J 2 bases, with 12 bases left between them. Germline loops: CDR1 LNHNV, CDR2 YYDKDF (reference sequence). The CDR3 region is CATSRVRFSAYNEQFF. The CDR3 DNA follows: TGTGCCACCAGCAGAGTGAGGTTTAGCGCCTACAATGAGCAGTTCTTC. The whole variable domain, filled in from reference TRBV15 and TRBJ2-1, reads DAMVIQNPRYQVTQFGKPVTLSCSQTLNHNVMYWYQQKSSQAPKLLFHYYDKDFNNEADTPDNFQSRRPNTSFCFLDIRSPGLGDTAMYLCATSRVRFSAYNEQFFGPGTRLTVL.

As concerns this clonotype: A much larger clone differs by one base, so this may be a read error. No conserved phenylalanine or tryptophan ends this CDR3, so it is likely a read error. CDR3 amino acids: CATSRAGSSYNEQFL. As DNA, the CDR3 is TGTGCCACCAGCAGAGCGGGTAGCTCCTACAATGAGCAGTTCTTA. The chain employs TRBV15 and TRBJ2-1; D ambiguous. This CDR3 spans 15 amino acids. Germline CDR1 LNHNV, CDR2 YYDKDF (reference sequence). V dropped 1 base and J dropped 0 bases, with 7 bases sitting between them.

The chain employs TRBV9 and TRBJ1-1; possible D gene TRBD1, 6 bases. The germline V gene encodes CDR1 SGDLS and CDR2 YYNGEE. CDR3 length: 13 residues. Trimming removed 0 bases from V and 6 bases from J, with 9 bases in between. Written as DNA, the CDR3 is TGTGCCAGCAGCGTAGTGGAGGGGGCTGAAGCTTTCTTT. It codes for CASSVVEGAEAFF.

This clonotype was detected only a few times. The chain uses TRBV6-1 and TRBJ1-1, with D possibly being TRBD1 (6 bases). The CDR3 consists of 14 residues. Germline V lookup: CDR1 MNHNS, CDR2 SASEGT. Trimming took 6 bases from V and 0 from J, leaving 11 bases between them. CDR3 sequence: CASSQGTLNTEAFF. DNA for the CDR3: TGTGCCAGCAGCCAGGGGACTTTGAACACTGAAGCTTTCTTT.

The chain joins TRBV4-2 to TRBJ1-2; 8 nucleotides line up with TRBD1. After removal of 1 base from V and 1 base from J, the junction contained 5 bases not matched to a gene. The CDR3 is made up of 16 amino acids. Germline CDR1 LGHNA, CDR2 YNFKEQ. The CDR3 DNA reads as TGTGCCAGCAGCCAAGGGGACAGGTCTCTTAACTATGGCTACACCTTC. Translation: CASSQGDRSLNYGYTF.

In this sample, this clonotype turned up many times. The chain is built from TRBV12-3 or TRBV12-4 and TRBJ1-6; D is uncertain. The CDR3 runs to 12 residues. Trimming shortened V by 1 base and J by 8 bases, and 3 bases separated the two germline ends. The CDR3 is CASSLVDSPLHF. The CDR3 DNA reads as TGTGCCAGCAGTTTAGTTGATTCACCCCTCCACTTT.

In this sample, this clonotype turned up a few times. The chain is built from TRBV29-1 and TRBJ1-2; D unresolved. The CDR3 loop spans 13 amino acids. Trimming pared 4 bases from V and 7 bases from J, leaving 16 bases between. Germline assignment: CDR1 SQVTM and CDR2 ANQGSEA. CDR3 protein: CSVGHPVSRGYTF. DNA of the CDR3: TGCAGCGTTGGTCATCCAGTCTCACGTGGCTACACCTTC.